This entry describes one T cell receptor beta chain. Time point in this sample: patch test 3, about 24 weeks after DPC sensitization. Treatment specified: therapeutic diphenylcyclopropenone sensitization with weekly scalp DPC. Prior to each patch test being applied, blood was drawn. Original processing methods: Samples had a median of about 96,000 TCRs, ranging 23,224 to 690,600. Each CDR3 protein gets one entry after TCRdb re-called the RACE reads with MiXCR. For this entry, the V and J calls and clone size follow TCRdb and not the study's own pipeline. Among some 30,000 distinct CDR3 sequences listed, more than 5% were seen once. The sample comes from a study of human T cells and chemical hapten exposure. CDR1 is SGHNT and CDR2 is YENEEA in the germline V gene. The junction had 11 bases not matched to a gene; V was cut back by 2 bases and J by 3 bases. This CDR3 is 17 amino acids long.

This TCR was recovered from a man aged 25 to 45 with alopecia areata. Some clones in this sample may be carry-over from other donors' samples. The chain couples TRBV11-3 to TRBJ2-5, with 8 bases aligning to TRBD1. The specimen was whole blood, collected in connection with sensitization to the hapten diphenylcyclopropenone (DPC). The CDR3 protein is CASSLRQGAGVKETQYF. Written as DNA, the CDR3 is TGTGCCAGCAGCTTACGGCAGGGGGCAGGAGTCAAAGAGACCCAGTACTTC.